These T cell receptor beta chains were read from a single sample in a study of T cell responses to AZD1222 COVID-19 vaccine. The repertoire was sequenced with immunoSEQ multiplex PCR; TCRdb's copy has only in-frame clones and lacks some. The data show around 160,000 clones, roughly 94% seen once. Sequenced material: peripheral blood, taken 28 days after the second AZD1222 dose. The source is an adult who received the AZD1222 COVID-19 vaccine. The CDR3 runs from the conserved cysteine through the conserved F or W. The order of the fields is V gene, D gene, clone size, J gene, CDR3 DNA, CDR3 protein. A D gene is named only where the DNA matches it firmly. Rows may omit the clone size; those that give it use once, few, many or a size class.

v_gene: TRBV12-3/TRBV12-4
d_gene: -
abundance: -
j_gene: TRBJ2-7
CDR3nt: TGTGCCAGCAGTCCCTCGGGTGAATACGAGCAGTACTTC
CDR3aa: CASSPSGEYEQYF

v_gene: TRBV5-1
d_gene: -
abundance: -
j_gene: TRBJ1-1
CDR3nt: TGCGCCAGCAGCTTTGCGGGCCGAGGGACTGAAGCTTTCTTT
CDR3aa: CASSFAGRGTEAFF

v_gene: TRBV3-1/TRBV3-2
d_gene: TRBD1
abundance: once
j_gene: TRBJ2-1
CDR3nt: TGTGCCAGCAGCCAAGACTGGACAGGGACTGAGCAGTTCTTC
CDR3aa: CASSQDWTGTEQFF

v_gene: TRBV7-9
d_gene: -
abundance: -
j_gene: TRBJ2-1
CDR3nt: TGTGCCAGCAGCCACAGACAGGCCAGTGGGGAGCAGTTCTTC
CDR3aa: CASSHRQASGEQFF

v_gene: TRBV11-2
d_gene: -
abundance: -
j_gene: TRBJ2-4
CDR3nt: TGTGCCAGCAGCCCCGGACTGGGGAAAAACATTCAGTACTTC
CDR3aa: CASSPGLGKNIQYF

v_gene: TRBV29-1
d_gene: -
abundance: -
j_gene: TRBJ1-2
CDR3nt: TGCAGCGTTGAACAGGGGTTAGGCTATGGCTACACCTTC
CDR3aa: CSVEQGLGYGYTF

v_gene: TRBV7-9
d_gene: -
abundance: -
j_gene: TRBJ1-3
CDR3nt: TGTGCCAGCAGCCACAACAGGGATGGAAACACCATATATTTT
CDR3aa: CASSHNRDGNTIYF

v_gene: TRBV2
d_gene: TRBD1
abundance: -
j_gene: TRBJ1-5
CDR3nt: TGTGCCAGCAGTGGGGGACAGGGCTTCCAGCCCCAGCATTTT
CDR3aa: CASSGGQGFQPQHF

v_gene: TRBV9
d_gene: -
abundance: -
j_gene: TRBJ1-3
CDR3nt: TGTGCCAGCAGCGTACGCGGGCAGTCGGGAAACACCATATATTTT
CDR3aa: CASSVRGQSGNTIYF

v_gene: TRBV27
d_gene: -
abundance: -
j_gene: TRBJ2-5
CDR3nt: TGTGCCAGCAGCCGATCCCGGGACCAAAGGGGCGCCCAGTACTTC
CDR3aa: CASSRSRDQRGAQYF

v_gene: TRBV27
d_gene: TRBD1
abundance: -
j_gene: TRBJ1-4
CDR3nt: TGTGCCAGCAGTTCCGGACAGGGCGAAAATGAAAAACTGTTTTTT
CDR3aa: CASSSGQGENEKLFF

v_gene: TRBV3-1/TRBV3-2
d_gene: -
abundance: -
j_gene: TRBJ1-2
CDR3nt: TGTGCCAGCAGCCTCGGGAGAAACTATGGCTACACCTTC
CDR3aa: CASSLGRNYGYTF

v_gene: TRBV10-3
d_gene: TRBD1
abundance: -
j_gene: TRBJ1-5
CDR3nt: TGTGCCAATTCCCGGGACAGGAGCAATCAGCCCCAGCATTTT
CDR3aa: CANSRDRSNQPQHF

v_gene: TRBV4-1
d_gene: TRBD1
abundance: -
j_gene: TRBJ2-1
CDR3nt: TGCGCCAGCAGCCACCCCGGGACAGGGTACGTTGAGCAGTTCTTC
CDR3aa: CASSHPGTGYVEQFF

v_gene: TRBV6-5
d_gene: TRBD1
abundance: -
j_gene: TRBJ2-7
CDR3nt: TGTGCCAGCAGTTACTCTAGGGGGCACGAGCAGTACTTC
CDR3aa: CASSYSRGHEQYF

v_gene: TRBV28
d_gene: -
abundance: -
j_gene: TRBJ2-7
CDR3nt: TGTGCCAGCAGTTTTTCCCACTCCTCCTACGAGCAGTACTTC
CDR3aa: CASSFSHSSYEQYF

v_gene: TRBV4-1
d_gene: -
abundance: once
j_gene: TRBJ1-5
CDR3nt: TGCGCCAGCAGCCAAGGGGTCAGGCGAGACAATCAGCCCCAGCATTTT
CDR3aa: CASSQGVRRDNQPQHF

v_gene: TRBV4-1
d_gene: -
abundance: -
j_gene: TRBJ2-3
CDR3nt: TGCGCCAGCAGCTCCTCCCTCGGCGCAGATACGCAGTATTTT
CDR3aa: CASSSSLGADTQYF

v_gene: TRBV7-6
d_gene: TRBD2
abundance: -
j_gene: TRBJ2-5
CDR3nt: TGTGCCAGCACCTACGGGGCGGGGGGGCAAGAGACCCAGTACTTC
CDR3aa: CASTYGAGGQETQYF

v_gene: TRBV30
d_gene: -
abundance: -
j_gene: TRBJ1-2
CDR3nt: TGTGCCTGGAGTGTACAGCTCTTAGGTGGTGGCTACACCTTC
CDR3aa: CAWSVQLLGGGYTF

v_gene: TRBV3-1/TRBV3-2
d_gene: -
abundance: once
j_gene: TRBJ2-2
CDR3nt: TGTGCCAGCTCTCACCGGGCCGGGGAGCTGTTTTTT
CDR3aa: CASSHRAGELFF

v_gene: TRBV19
d_gene: TRBD1
abundance: -
j_gene: TRBJ1-4
CDR3nt: TGTGCCAGTAGTATTCAGGGGGCAGTAGAAAAACTGTTTTTT
CDR3aa: CASSIQGAVEKLFF

v_gene: TRBV19
d_gene: -
abundance: -
j_gene: TRBJ1-1
CDR3nt: TGTGCCAGTAGCTTGGGTGGGGCCCCAAACCCTGAAGCTTTCTTT
CDR3aa: CASSLGGAPNPEAFF

v_gene: TRBV4-2
d_gene: TRBD1
abundance: -
j_gene: TRBJ2-5
CDR3nt: TGTGCCAGCAGCCAGGGACAGGGGCCCCAAGAGACCCAGTACTTC
CDR3aa: CASSQGQGPQETQYF

v_gene: TRBV5-4
d_gene: -
abundance: -
j_gene: TRBJ2-7
CDR3nt: TGTGCCAGCAGCTTGGTGGGAGACCCGAGTGGGCAGTACTTC
CDR3aa: CASSLVGDPSGQYF

v_gene: TRBV3-1/TRBV3-2
d_gene: -
abundance: once
j_gene: TRBJ2-7
CDR3nt: TGTGCCAGCAGCCAGGGACACTACGAGCAGTACTTC
CDR3aa: CASSQGHYEQYF

v_gene: TRBV5-1
d_gene: TRBD2
abundance: -
j_gene: TRBJ2-2
CDR3nt: TGCGCCAGCAGCTTTGACGGGCTAGCGGGCCACTGGGGGAACACCGGGGAGCTGTTTTTT
CDR3aa: CASSFDGLAGHWGNTGELFF